The rows below give T cell receptor beta chains drawn from one sample of a study of T cells in Graves' hyperthyroidism and ophthalmopathy. Via MiXCR, TCRdb re-called the multiplex PCR reads, giving one row per CDR3 protein. Here the sample spans about 350,000 distinct CDR3 sequences, more than 11% being singletons. Sequencing used blood. These receptors all come from a woman aged 25 to 45 with Graves' hyperthyroidism. Both conserved end residues are part of each CDR3. The D gene is left open where the match is weak. Some rows have no size entry. The others give once, few or many, or a class for an expanded clone.

J: TRBJ1-1
size: many
D: TRBD1
V: TRBV10-1
DNA: TGCGCCAGCAGACCCAGGGGGTCGTCTGAAGCTTTCTTT
CDR3: CASRPRGSSEAFF

J: TRBJ1-5
size: many
D: .
V: TRBV2
DNA: TGTGCCAGCAGTGAAGCAGGGGGGGCTTGGCAGCCCCAGCATTTT
CDR3: CASSEAGGAWQPQHF

J: TRBJ1-2
size: .
D: .
V: TRBV20-1
DNA: TGCAGTGCTAGAGACACTATTCGAGGGGCAGGGTATGGCTACACCTTC
CDR3: CSARDTIRGAGYGYTF

J: TRBJ1-1
size: many
D: .
V: TRBV28
DNA: TGTGCCAGCAGAACAGGACACCTCACTGAAGCTTTCTTT
CDR3: CASRTGHLTEAFF

J: TRBJ1-1
size: many
D: TRBD1
V: TRBV2
DNA: TGTGCCAGCAGGAAGACAGGGAGTGGCACTGAAGCTTTCTTT
CDR3: CASRKTGSGTEAFF

J: TRBJ2-1
size: many
D: TRBD2
V: TRBV30
DNA: TGTGCCTGGAGTGGGGGACTAGCGAGTGAGCAGTTCTTC
CDR3: CAWSGGLASEQFF

J: TRBJ2-3
size: many
D: .
V: TRBV24-1
DNA: TGTGCCACCAGTGATTTTAAGAAAAGCACAGATACGCAGTATTTT
CDR3: CATSDFKKSTDTQYF

J: TRBJ2-1
size: .
D: .
V: TRBV30
DNA: TGTGCCTGGTCCCGGGGACACTCCTACAATGAGCAGTTCTTC
CDR3: CAWSRGHSYNEQFF

J: TRBJ2-7
size: .
D: TRBD1
V: TRBV6-4
DNA: TGTGCCAACTCCGGGACAGGGCTTTACGAGCAGTACTTC
CDR3: CANSGTGLYEQYF

J: TRBJ2-2
size: .
D: .
V: TRBV9
DNA: TGTGCCAGCAGCGCTACTCAGAACACCGGGGAGCTGTTTTTT
CDR3: CASSATQNTGELFF

J: TRBJ2-2
size: few
D: .
V: TRBV18
DNA: TGTGCCAGCTCACCACGAGGAAATCGGGACACCGGGGAGCTGTTTTTT
CDR3: CASSPRGNRDTGELFF

J: TRBJ1-1
size: many
D: .
V: TRBV12-3/TRBV12-4
DNA: TGTGCCAGCAGTTTGGAGCTTACAAACACTGAAGCTTTCTTT
CDR3: CASSLELTNTEAFF

J: TRBJ1-2
size: many
D: .
V: TRBV11-1
DNA: TGTGCCAGCAGCTTTTCCGTTGGCTACACCTTC
CDR3: CASSFSVGYTF

J: TRBJ2-4
size: many
D: TRBD2
V: TRBV2
DNA: TGTGCCAGCAGTGACGAGGCAGCGGGGGACATTCAGTACTTC
CDR3: CASSDEAAGDIQYF

J: TRBJ1-5
size: .
D: .
V: TRBV24-1
DNA: TGTGCCACCAGTGATCGAACAAGTAGCAATCAGCCCCAGCATTTT
CDR3: CATSDRTSSNQPQHF

J: TRBJ2-1
size: many
D: .
V: TRBV27
DNA: TGTGCCAGCAGAGAGACCGGGACCACGGGCTACAATGAGCAGTTCTTC
CDR3: CASRETGTTGYNEQFF

J: TRBJ2-7
size: many
D: TRBD1
V: TRBV6-1
DNA: TGTGCCAGCAGTAACCCGACAGGGAACGAGCAGTACTTC
CDR3: CASSNPTGNEQYF

J: TRBJ2-1
size: many
D: .
V: TRBV20-1
DNA: TGCAGTGCTAGAGCCGGGAGCAATGAGCAGTTCTTC
CDR3: CSARAGSNEQFF

J: TRBJ1-5
size: many
D: .
V: TRBV6-1
DNA: TGTGCCAGCAGCCCAGGGTGGGGGAGCAATCAGCCCCAGCATTTT
CDR3: CASSPGWGSNQPQHF

J: TRBJ2-7
size: many
D: .
V: TRBV5-6
DNA: TGTGCCAGCAGTCCGCTTCGAGGGGCGCGGTACGAGCAGTACTTC
CDR3: CASSPLRGARYEQYF

J: TRBJ2-1
size: .
D: .
V: TRBV6-1
DNA: TGTGCCAGCGAACCACACCGGGACTCTGGTTTGTTCTTC
CDR3: CASEPHRDSGLFF

J: TRBJ2-2
size: many
D: .
V: TRBV14
DNA: TGTGCCAGCAGCCAAGTACTCAACACCGGGGAGCTGTTTTTT
CDR3: CASSQVLNTGELFF

J: TRBJ2-1
size: once
D: TRBD1
V: TRBV9
DNA: TGTGCCAGCAGCGAAACCGGGACAGGGATGAGGAATGAGCAGTTCTTC
CDR3: CASSETGTGMRNEQFF

J: TRBJ1-2
size: few
D: .
V: TRBV3-1
DNA: TGTGCCAGCAGCCAGGCGGCTCTCGGCTACACCTTC
CDR3: CASSQAALGYTF

J: TRBJ1-4
size: few
D: TRBD1
V: TRBV4-1
DNA: TGCGCCAGCAGCCAAGGACAGGGAGTTGAAAAACTGTTTTTT
CDR3: CASSQGQGVEKLFF

J: TRBJ2-5
size: .
D: .
V: TRBV5-1
DNA: TGCGCCAGCAGCTTGAAAAACTCCGTGGAGACCCAGTACTTC
CDR3: CASSLKNSVETQYF

J: TRBJ2-7
size: few
D: TRBD1
V: TRBV20-1
DNA: TGCAGTGCTAACCGACAGGGATTCGCCTACGAGCAGTACTTC
CDR3: CSANRQGFAYEQYF

J: TRBJ2-3
size: .
D: .
V: TRBV5-1
DNA: TGCGCCAGCATCTTCAGGGGCCGCGATGATACGCAGTATTTT
CDR3: CASIFRGRDDTQYF

J: TRBJ1-2
size: .
D: TRBD1
V: TRBV28
DNA: TGTGCCAGCAGTCCCCCGGCACCTTCGGGACAGGGTCCCTATGGCTACACCTTC
CDR3: CASSPPAPSGQGPYGYTF

J: TRBJ2-7
size: many
D: TRBD2
V: TRBV10-3
DNA: TGTGCCATCAGTGATCCGGGACTAGCGAACTACGAGCAGTACTTC
CDR3: CAISDPGLANYEQYF

J: TRBJ2-1
size: few
D: .
V: TRBV28
DNA: TGTGCCAGCAGTTTTGTAGAGTATGAGCAGTTCTTC
CDR3: CASSFVEYEQFF

J: TRBJ2-5
size: .
D: .
V: TRBV19
DNA: TGTGCCAGTAGTATAGTTGGGGGCCTAGAGACCCAGTACTTC
CDR3: CASSIVGGLETQYF

J: TRBJ2-4
size: many
D: .
V: TRBV2
DNA: TGTGCCTCTACCTTGGACGCCAAAAACATTCAGTACTTC
CDR3: CASTLDAKNIQYF

J: TRBJ2-7
size: .
D: .
V: TRBV5-1
DNA: TGCGCCAGCGGTAGCCCTGAGGGGTTGCGCGAGCAGTACTTC
CDR3: CASGSPEGLREQYF

J: TRBJ2-1
size: .
D: .
V: TRBV20-1
DNA: TGCAGTGCATGGGGTAGCTCCTACAATGAGCAGTTCTTC
CDR3: CSAWGSSYNEQFF

J: TRBJ1-5
size: many
D: .
V: TRBV6-1
DNA: TGTGCCAGCAGTCCCGGTGGGGGGAACCAGCCCCAGCATTTT
CDR3: CASSPGGGNQPQHF

J: TRBJ2-6
size: few
D: .
V: TRBV12-3/TRBV12-4
DNA: TGTGCCAGCCAGAACTCTGGGGCCAACGTCCTGACTTTC
CDR3: CASQNSGANVLTF

J: TRBJ2-7
size: many
D: .
V: TRBV6-1
DNA: TGTGCCAGCACCATCTCCCCAGGCTACGAGCAGTACTTC
CDR3: CASTISPGYEQYF

J: TRBJ2-1
size: few
D: .
V: TRBV12-3/TRBV12-4
DNA: TGTGCCAGCAGCCCGCAAGGAGTAGCGTTTTTTGGGCACAATGAGCAGTTCTTC
CDR3: CASSPQGVAFFGHNEQFF

J: TRBJ2-4
size: few
D: TRBD2
V: TRBV20-1
DNA: TGCAGTGCTAGAGGCAGCGGGAATGACATTCAGTACTTC
CDR3: CSARGSGNDIQYF

J: TRBJ1-5
size: many
D: .
V: TRBV7-2
DNA: TGTGCCAGCAGCTTAGAGGGGAGGGGATATAGCAATCAGCCCCAGCATTTT
CDR3: CASSLEGRGYSNQPQHF

J: TRBJ2-1
size: many
D: TRBD2
V: TRBV20-1
DNA: TGCAGTGCTAGAGACCGGAGCGGGAGGGGCTACAATGAGCAGTTCTTC
CDR3: CSARDRSGRGYNEQFF

J: TRBJ2-2
size: few
D: .
V: TRBV7-6
DNA: TGTGCCAGCAGCTCCTTGTCCGGGACTCACGGGGAGCTGTTTTTT
CDR3: CASSSLSGTHGELFF

J: TRBJ1-5
size: many
D: TRBD1
V: TRBV6-1
DNA: TGTGCCAGCAGTGCTCCTTCGGGACAGACTAATCAGCCCCAGCATTTT
CDR3: CASSAPSGQTNQPQHF

J: TRBJ2-7
size: .
D: TRBD2
V: TRBV7-9
DNA: TGTGCCAGCGGGTCTGAGCGGGATTTCTACGAGCAGTACTTC
CDR3: CASGSERDFYEQYF

J: TRBJ2-1
size: many
D: .
V: TRBV6-1
DNA: TGTGCCAGCAGTTACGCAGAAGTCCCTTTTGATGAGCAGTTCTTC
CDR3: CASSYAEVPFDEQFF

J: TRBJ2-5
size: .
D: TRBD2
V: TRBV3-1
DNA: TGTGCCAGCAGCGCTAGCGGATTCTTGGAGACCCAGTACTTC
CDR3: CASSASGFLETQYF

J: TRBJ2-1
size: many
D: .
V: TRBV12-3/TRBV12-4
DNA: TGTGCCAGCAGTTTAGCAGAACACTACCATGAGCAGTTCTTC
CDR3: CASSLAEHYHEQFF

J: TRBJ2-7
size: many
D: .
V: TRBV7-2
DNA: TGTGCCAGCAGGCCGGATGGGGGAGCCTACGAGCAGTACTTC
CDR3: CASRPDGGAYEQYF

J: TRBJ1-2
size: .
D: TRBD1
V: TRBV25-1
DNA: TGTGCCAGCAGTGAATATATTAGTCGGGACAGGTACTCTAACTATGGCTACACCTTC
CDR3: CASSEYISRDRYSNYGYTF